This TCR beta chain derives from a study of blood T cell repertoires in COVID-19. Across the whole study: The United States, Italy and Spain were the sources of the acute and convalescent COVID-19 samples. The cDNA or gDNA used as material had been derived from T cells, B-cell-depleted T cells, or PBMCs.

Per the original data handling: For nucleated cells, counts were estimated from reference gene primer amplification. Clones were read by immunoSEQ multiplex PCR, and TCRdb kept only the in-frame ones, dropping some. V and J calls and clone size are copied from that table; D and trimming were computed from the DNA. The table includes about 170,000 clones, 80% to 90% detected once. This clonotype was obtained from a young man with active or convalescent COVID-19. Sequenced input: peripheral blood.

The CDR3 region has the DNA TGTGCCAGCAGCCCAGTTGGGGGGGTGAACACCGGGGAGCTGTTTTTT. This gives the protein CASSPVGGVNTGELFF. The genes are TRBV4-2 and TRBJ2-2, with 7 bases aligning to TRBD2. The CDR3 length is 16 residues. Germline V gives CDR1 LGHNA, CDR2 YNFKEQ. Trimming at V came to 4 bases and at J to 1 base, leaving 6 bases not matched to a gene.